Each of the 32 T cell receptor beta chains below was sequenced from the same sample in a study of Graves' ophthalmopathy and Graves' hyperthyroidism. From RNA, the CDR3 regions of TCR beta chains were amplified and sequenced. The first-round RT-PCR employed HTBI primers together with the Qiagen OneStep RT-PCR kit. A multiplex PCR was then performed as the second round. TCRdb called the multiplex PCR reads again in MiXCR, with one record for every CDR3 protein. The sample carries about 230,000 distinct CDR3 sequences, about 47% recorded once. The sample comprised peripheral blood. The receptor set was obtained from an adult man with Graves' ophthalmopathy.

V and J are TRBV19 and TRBJ2-7; D may be TRBD1 or TRBD2 (5 bases each). Trimming shortened V by 0 bases and J by 2 bases, and 11 bases separated the two germline ends. The germline CDR1 and CDR2 sequences are LNHDA and SQIVND (reference sequence). The CDR3 is 15 amino acids. The DNA for the CDR3 is TGTGCCAGTAGTATAGAGGTTGGGACCGCCTACGAGCAGTACTTC. It specifies CASSIEVGTAYEQYF. Drawing the rest from reference TRBV19 and TRBJ2-7, the complete variable domain is DGGITQSPKYLFRKEGQNVTLSCEQNLNHDAMYWYRQDPGQGLRLIYYSQIVNDFQKGDIAEGYSVSREKKESFPLTVTSAQKNPTAFYLCASSIEVGTAYEQYFGPGTRLTVT.

This clonotype was detected only a few times. The rearrangement links TRBV9 to TRBJ2-7; no definite D call. Trimming stripped 0 bases from V and 1 base from J, with 8 bases between. The CDR3 consists of 14 residues. Germline V gene sequence: CDR1 SGDLS, CDR2 YYNGEE. CDR3 protein: CASSVEGRSYEQYF. CDR3 sequence (DNA): TGTGCCAGCAGCGTAGAAGGCAGATCCTACGAGCAGTACTTC.

The chain has TRBV19 and TRBJ2-5; 12 nucleotides align to TRBD2. Trimming cost V 0 bases and J 6 bases; bases outside gene matches: 5. Looked up from germline, CDR1 is LNHDA and CDR2 is SQIVND (reference sequence). The CDR3 runs 16 residues. CDR3 DNA: TGTGCCAGTAGTATAGATCAAACTAGCGGGAGGAAGACCCAGTACTTC. Translated, it gives CASSIDQTSGRKTQYF.

This clonotype turned up a few times. The V call is TRBV5-5, the J call TRBJ1-1; no firm D call. The CDR3 contains 12 residues. V was trimmed by 5 bases and J by 3 bases, leaving 8 bases between them. Germline-derived CDR1 and CDR2 are SGHKS and YYEKEE (reference sequence). The DNA of the CDR3 is TGTGCCAGCAGTCACCTCGACACTGAAGCTTTCTTT. It codes for CASSHLDTEAFF. The full variable domain, in which reference TRBV5-5 and TRBJ1-1 provide the parts outside the CDR3, is DAGVTQSPTHLIKTRGQQVTLRCSPISGHKSVSWYQQVLGQGPQFIFQYYEKEERGRGNFPDRFSARQFPNYSSELNVNALLLGDSALYLCASSHLDTEAFFGQGTRLTVV.

The chain recombines TRBV7-9 with TRBJ2-5, with D possibly matching TRBD2 (5 bases). V was shortened by 2 bases and J by 2 bases, with 12 bases between the two germline ends. Germline CDR1 SEHNR, CDR2 FQNEAQ (reference sequence). This CDR3 comprises 15 residues. The CDR3 DNA reads as TGTGCCAGCAGCTTACGGGGAGTAGGGCAAGAGACCCAGTACTTC. Amino acids: CASSLRGVGQETQYF. The variable domain in full, with the rest retrieved from reference TRBV7-9 and TRBJ2-5, is DTGVSQNPRHKITKRGQNVTFRCDPISEHNRLYWYRQTLGQGPEFLTYFQNEAQLEKSRLLSDRFSAERPKGSFSTLEIQRTEQGDSAMYLCASSLRGVGQETQYFGPGTRLLVL.

The chain uses TRBV9 and TRBJ2-5; 9 bases line up with TRBD2. Germline loops: CDR1 SGDLS, CDR2 YYNGEE. Trimming removed 4 bases from V and 5 bases from J; junction bases left unmatched: 6. The CDR3 length is 14 residues. This CDR3 is CASSTPGLAETQYF. CDR3 sequence (DNA): TGTGCCAGCAGCACCCCGGGACTAGCTGAGACCCAGTACTTC.

The chain has TRBV10-3 and TRBJ2-5; possibly TRBD2 for D (6 bases). Per germline, CDR1 ENHRY and CDR2 SYGVKD. Trimming pared 5 bases from V and 5 bases from J, leaving 12 bases between. This CDR3 is built from 13 residues. The CDR3 region is CAISLFGGETQYF. In nucleotides, the CDR3 is TGTGCCATCAGTTTATTTGGGGGGGAGACCCAGTACTTC.

The chain has TRBV5-1 and TRBJ1-2; D not resolved. CDR1 and CDR2 from the germline V gene are SGHRS and YFSETQ. The CDR3 covers 16 residues. The V gene lost 0 bases and the J gene lost 2 bases, with 14 bases spanning the gap. The CDR3 reads CASSLADGRRNYGYTF. Here the CDR3 DNA reads TGCGCCAGCAGCTTGGCCGATGGCAGAAGAAACTATGGCTACACCTTC. The full variable domain, rest sourced from reference TRBV5-1 and TRBJ1-2, is KAGVTQTPRYLIKTRGQQVTLSCSPISGHRSVSWYQQTPGQGLQFLFEYFSETQRNKGNFPGRFSGRQFSNSRSEMNVSTLELGDSALYLCASSLADGRRNYGYTFGSGTRLTVV.

The V gene is TRBV5-1, the J gene TRBJ2-5, with D possibly being TRBD2 (6 bases). V was shortened by 0 bases and J by 9 bases, with 18 bases between the two germline ends. Germline CDR1 is SGHRS and CDR2 is YFSETQ. This CDR3 has 15 residues. The CDR3, as DNA: TGCGCCAGCAGCTTGGATGGGACTCCAAAGGTGTCCCAGTACTTC. Translating it yields CASSLDGTPKVSQYF.

For this clonotype: One junction end does not reproduce the germline sequence, and a read error may be involved. The chain links TRBV7-3 to TRBJ2-5, with 8 bases matching TRBD1. Germline CDR1 and CDR2: SGHTA and FQGTGA. The CDR3 is made up of 13 amino acids. In DNA, the CDR3 is TGTGCCAGCAGCGGGGACAGGCGAGAGACCCAGAACTTC. Translation gives CASSGDRRETQNF. The full variable domain, completed using reference TRBV7-3 and TRBJ2-5, is GAGVSQTPSNKVTEKGKYVELRCDPISGHTALYWYRQSLGQGPEFLIYFQGTGAADDSGLPNDRFFAVRPEGSVSTLKIQRTERGDSAVYLCASSGDRRETQNFGPGTRLLVL.

J is TRBJ2-3 and V is TRBV25-1; D may be TRBD2 (7 bases). This CDR3 comprises 17 residues. In germline, CDR1 is MGHDK, CDR2 SYGVNS. V lost 1 base and J 4 bases, leaving 18 bases between the germline ends. The CDR3 nucleotides are TGTGCCAGCAGTGAATTGGGGGGGGGCGTGTGGCCAGATACGCAGTATTTT. Translation: CASSELGGGVWPDTQYF. The complete variable domain, with remaining parts taken from reference TRBV25-1 and TRBJ2-3, reads EADIYQTPRYLVIGTGKKITLECSQTMGHDKMYWYQQDPGMELHLIHYSYGVNSTEKGDLSSESTVSRIRTEHFPLTLESARPSHTSQYLCASSELGGGVWPDTQYFGPGTRLTVL.

Details on this clonotype: A read error may produce the germline difference seen at one junction end. V usage is TRBV7-3 and J usage is TRBJ2-7; a possible D gene is TRBD2 (6 bases). This CDR3 comprises 15 residues. Germline V gene lookup returns CDR1 SGHTA and CDR2 FQGTGA. The CDR3 loop is CASSLRLGGSYEQYF. The CDR3 region has the DNA TGTGCCAGCAGTTTAAGACTAGGAGGGTCCTACGAGCAGTACTTC.

The V and J genes are TRBV10-3 and TRBJ1-1, with a possible D match to TRBD1 (5 bases). CDR1 is ENHRY, CDR2 SYGVKD, per germline. The CDR3 covers 15 residues. V was pared by 0 bases and J by 7 bases, with 15 bases between. The CDR3 here is CAISESGQGSDEAFF. The CDR3 nucleotides read TGTGCCATCAGTGAGTCGGGGCAGGGTTCAGATGAAGCTTTCTTT.

This chain uses TRBV20-1 with TRBJ2-7; 8 bases match TRBD1. Losses at the gene ends were 6 bases for V and 1 base for J; bases not matched to a gene: 8. The length of the CDR3 is 14 residues. Germline CDR1 is DFQATT and CDR2 is SNEGSKA (reference sequence). The DNA for the CDR3 is TGCAGTGCCAGGTGGACAGGGATTTCCTACGAGCAGTACTTC. Its translation: CSARWTGISYEQYF.

This chain links TRBV20-1 with TRBJ2-5; 10 bases agree with TRBD1. V dropped 0 bases and J dropped 4; count of bases not matched to a gene: 11. Looked up from germline, CDR1 is DFQATT and CDR2 is SNEGSKA (reference sequence). The CDR3 totals 17 residues. CDR3 DNA: TGCAGTGCTAGAGATCTTATAGGGACAGGGGTTCCAGAGACCCAGTACTTC. Translating it yields CSARDLIGTGVPETQYF.

The chain combines TRBV19 with TRBJ2-5; 7 bases fit TRBD1. J lost 5 bases, V lost 5 bases, and 14 bases had no gene match. CDR3 length: 16 residues. CDR1 and CDR2 from the germline V gene are LNHDA and SQIVND (reference sequence). For the CDR3, the DNA is TGTGCCAGTAGTTCGAGGGGGCCGACGTCGTTTGAGACCCAGTACTTC. Protein sequence: CASSSRGPTSFETQYF.

This chain connects TRBV20-1 to TRBJ2-7; 7 bases line up with TRBD1. Germline V CDR1 and CDR2: DFQATT, SNEGSKA (reference sequence). J gave up 0 bases and V 5 bases, and 4 bases lay outside the gene matches. This CDR3 has 13 residues. CDR3 bases: TGCAGTGCTGTGGGACAGATCTCCTACGAGCAGTACTTC. Its translation is CSAVGQISYEQYF.

This clonotype was counted a few times. V gene TRBV10-3 combines with J gene TRBJ2-5, with 9 positions matching TRBD1. CDR1 and CDR2 (germline): ENHRY, SYGVKD. The CDR3 has 16 amino acids. Unmatched junction bases numbered 11, after V lost 6 bases and J lost 3 bases. CDR3 in DNA: TGTGCCATCAGCCATACAGGGGGCGATGGAAAAGAGACCCAGTACTTC. Its protein product is CAISHTGGDGKETQYF.

The V gene is TRBV19, the J gene TRBJ1-1; TRBD1 matches 10 bases. The CDR3 is made up of 16 amino acids. Per germline, CDR1 LNHDA and CDR2 SQIVND (reference sequence). The J segment lost 4 bases and the V segment lost 6 bases, leaving 11 bases of the junction unmatched. The CDR3 region has the DNA TGTGCCAGTAGGCAAGACAGGGGGCGCGGGGTCACTGAAGCTTTCTTT. Its translation: CASRQDRGRGVTEAFF.

The chain uses TRBV2 and TRBJ2-7; D unclear. V was pared by 5 bases and J by 5 bases, with 10 bases between. This CDR3 comprises 12 residues. The V gene's germline CDR1 is SNHLY and CDR2 FYNNEI. The CDR3 DNA sequence: TGTGCCAGCAGTACGGCCGGGCACGAGCAGTACTTC. It encodes CASSTAGHEQYF.

Of note for this clonotype: A junction boundary mismatches the germline segment, possibly from a read error. The chain uses TRBV10-1 and TRBJ1-5; 8 bases fit TRBD1. Germline CDR1 and CDR2: WNHNN and SYGVQD (reference sequence). The CDR3 has 14 residues. The CDR3 region is CASRTGLSDQPQHF. The CDR3 DNA sequence: TGTGCCAGCAGGACAGGGCTTAGCGATCAGCCCCAGCATTTT.

The genes are TRBV6-6 and TRBJ1-2; D possibly corresponds to TRBD1 (5 bases). CDR3 length: 17 amino acids. Trimming took off 4 bases at V and 6 bases at J, with 24 bases between the two ends. Germline CDR1 and CDR2: MNHNY and SVGAGI (reference sequence). In DNA, the CDR3 is TGTGCCAGCAGTTCCTTCTCGACAGCGCCGTCCAGTCATGGCTACACCTTC. Translation: CASSSFSTAPSSHGYTF.

In this sample, this clonotype turned up a few times. The V and J genes are TRBV24-1 and TRBJ2-2; D uncertain. V was cut by 4 bases and J by 2 bases, with 10 bases left in between. The CDR3 runs 15 residues. Germline CDR1 is KGHDR and CDR2 is SFDVKD. The CDR3 sequence is CATSDASVNTGELFF. In DNA form, the CDR3 reads TGTGCCACCAGTGACGCTTCTGTAAACACCGGGGAGCTGTTTTTT.

The chain is built from TRBV7-8 and TRBJ2-2; D gene uncertain. Trimming removed 5 bases at V and 6 bases at J, with 7 bases between. CDR1 and CDR2 from the germline V gene are SGHVS and FQNEAQ. CDR3 length: 12 residues. In DNA, the CDR3 is TGTGCCAGCAGCGAACCCCCCGGGGAGCTGTTTTTT. Translated: CASSEPPGELFF.

This clonotype was seen a few times. The chain has TRBV29-1 and TRBJ1-1; tentative D call: TRBD1 (5 bases). This CDR3 region has 14 residues. Germline V gives CDR1 SQVTM, CDR2 ANQGSEA. V was shortened by 2 bases and J by 5 bases, with 15 bases between the two germline ends. CDR3 residues: CSVERARGETEAFF. CDR3 nucleotide sequence: TGCAGCGTTGAAAGGGCGAGAGGGGAAACTGAAGCTTTCTTT. Full variable domain (outside the CDR3, taken from reference TRBV29-1 and TRBJ1-1): SAVISQKPSRDICQRGTSLTIQCQVDSQVTMMFWYRQQPGQSLTLIATANQGSEATYESGFVIDKFPISRPNLTFSTLTVSNMSPEDSSIYLCSVERARGETEAFFGQGTRLTVV.

The chain employs TRBV12-3 or TRBV12-4 and TRBJ2-5; D is possibly TRBD2 (6 bases). The CDR3 is 14 amino acids. V lost 6 bases, J lost 2 bases, and 13 bases lay in between. The CDR3 DNA reads TGTGCCAGCAGGGCCGGGACTCAACAAGAGACCCAGTACTTC. Encoded protein: CASRAGTQQETQYF.

The V call is TRBV9, the J call TRBJ1-6; 8 bases map to TRBD1. Per germline, CDR1 SGDLS and CDR2 YYNGEE. CDR3 size: 14 residues. The J segment lost 9 bases and the V segment lost 4 bases, leaving 6 bases of the junction unmatched. In nucleotides, the CDR3 is TGTGCCAGCAGCTATCAGGGGGCTTCTTCACCCCTCCACTTT. Protein product: CASSYQGASSPLHF.

The chain is built from TRBV12-3 or TRBV12-4 and TRBJ1-6; D not certain. V lost 5 bases and J lost 6, with 11 bases in between. The CDR3 length is 14 residues. The DNA of the CDR3 is TGTGCCAGCAGTAACCGGGAGGGTAATTCACCCCTCCACTTT. As protein: CASSNREGNSPLHF.

This clonotype has only one observation. The chain uses TRBV11-2 and TRBJ1-2, with a tentative D call TRBD1 (5 bases). The V gene's germline CDR1 is SGHAT and CDR2 FQNNGV. The CDR3 consists of 14 residues. V dropped 1 base and J dropped 3 bases, with 9 bases sitting between them. The CDR3 nucleotides are TGTGCCAGCAGCTTAGGGCCGGGGGACTATGGCTACACCTTC. Translated: CASSLGPGDYGYTF.

The chain's CDR3 is CASSESRAKQYF. The CDR3 nucleotides are TGTGCCAGCAGTGAATCCAGGGCCAAGCAGTACTTC. The chain combines TRBV2 with TRBJ2-7, with D perhaps matching TRBD1 (5 bases). This CDR3 comprises 12 residues. CDR1 is SNHLY, CDR2 FYNNEI, per germline. Trimming stripped 2 bases from V and 8 bases from J, with 10 bases between.

The chain carries TRBV6-5 and TRBJ2-7; possible D gene TRBD2, 6 bases. This CDR3 is 11 amino acids long. CDR1 and CDR2 (germline): MNHEY, SVGAGI. The ends were cut back, 2 bases at V and 9 bases at J, with 8 bases in the middle. The CDR3 DNA reads TGTGCCAGCAGTTACAACGGGAGGCAGTACTTC. It encodes CASSYNGRQYF.

This clonotype was detected only a few times. V usage is TRBV10-1 and J usage is TRBJ2-2; TRBD2 is a possible D gene (6 bases). The germline V gene encodes CDR1 WNHNN and CDR2 SYGVQD (reference sequence). The CDR3 runs 16 residues. Trimming took 6 bases from V and 0 from J, leaving 14 bases between them. CDR3 in amino acids: CASRPSGGTNTGELFF. As DNA, the CDR3 is TGCGCCAGCAGACCGTCCGGGGGTACGAACACCGGGGAGCTGTTTTTT.